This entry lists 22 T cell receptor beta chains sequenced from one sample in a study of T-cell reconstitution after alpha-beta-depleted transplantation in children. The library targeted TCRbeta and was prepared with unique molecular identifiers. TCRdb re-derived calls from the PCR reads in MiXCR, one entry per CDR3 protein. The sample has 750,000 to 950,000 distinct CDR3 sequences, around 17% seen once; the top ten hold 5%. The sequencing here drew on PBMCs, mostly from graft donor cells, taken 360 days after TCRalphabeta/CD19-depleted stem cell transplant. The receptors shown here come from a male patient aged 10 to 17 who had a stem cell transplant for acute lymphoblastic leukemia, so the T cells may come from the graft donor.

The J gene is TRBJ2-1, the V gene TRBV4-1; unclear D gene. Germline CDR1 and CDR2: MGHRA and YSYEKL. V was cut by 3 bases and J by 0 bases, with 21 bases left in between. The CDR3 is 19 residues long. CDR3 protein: CASSQAFGRRLFSYNEQFF. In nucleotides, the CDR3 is TGCGCCAGCAGCCAGGCCTTCGGACGGCGCCTTTTCTCCTACAATGAGCAGTTCTTC.

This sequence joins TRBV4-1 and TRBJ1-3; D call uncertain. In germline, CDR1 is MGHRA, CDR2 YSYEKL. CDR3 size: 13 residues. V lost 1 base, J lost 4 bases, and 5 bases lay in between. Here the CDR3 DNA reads TGCGCCAGCAGCCAAGTGGGGGGAAACACCATATATTTT. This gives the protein CASSQVGGNTIYF.

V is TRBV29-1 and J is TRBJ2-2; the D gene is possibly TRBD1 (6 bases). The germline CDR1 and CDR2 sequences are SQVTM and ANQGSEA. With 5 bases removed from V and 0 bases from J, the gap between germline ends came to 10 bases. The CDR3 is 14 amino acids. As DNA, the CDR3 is TGCAGCGTTCGGGACACAGCGAACACCGGGGAGCTGTTTTTT. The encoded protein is CSVRDTANTGELFF.

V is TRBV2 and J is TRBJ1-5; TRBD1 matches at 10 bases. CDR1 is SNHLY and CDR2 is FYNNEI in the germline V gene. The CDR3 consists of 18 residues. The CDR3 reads CTFCHVPGQGMRNQPQHF. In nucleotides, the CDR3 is TGTACCTTCTGTCACGTCCCGGGACAGGGGATGCGCAATCAGCCCCAGCATTTT. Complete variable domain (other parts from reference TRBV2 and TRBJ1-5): EPEVTQTPSHQVTQMGQEVILRCVPISNHLYFYWYRQILGQKVEFLVSFYNNEISEKSEIFDDQFSVERPDGSNFTLKIRSTKLEDSAMYFCTFCHVPGQGMRNQPQHFGDGTRLSIL.

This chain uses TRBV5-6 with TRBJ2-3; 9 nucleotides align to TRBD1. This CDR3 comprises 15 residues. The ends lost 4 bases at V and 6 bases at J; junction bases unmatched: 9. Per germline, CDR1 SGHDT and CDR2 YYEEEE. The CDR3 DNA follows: TGTGCCAGCAGCCTTATCCGGGACAGGGCGGATACGCAGTATTTT. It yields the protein CASSLIRDRADTQYF.

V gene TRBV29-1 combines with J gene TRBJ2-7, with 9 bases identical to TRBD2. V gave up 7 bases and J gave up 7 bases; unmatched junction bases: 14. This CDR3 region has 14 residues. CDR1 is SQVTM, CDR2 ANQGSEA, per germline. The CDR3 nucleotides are TGCAGCGGCGGGTCTAGCGGGACCTCGGGAGAGCAGTACTTC. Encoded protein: CSGGSSGTSGEQYF.

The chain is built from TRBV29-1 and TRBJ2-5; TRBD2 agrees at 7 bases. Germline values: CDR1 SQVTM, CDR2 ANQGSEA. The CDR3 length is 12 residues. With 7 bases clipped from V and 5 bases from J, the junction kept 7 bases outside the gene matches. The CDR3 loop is CSAGGGGETQYF. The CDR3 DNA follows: TGCAGCGCTGGCGGGGGTGGGGAGACCCAGTACTTC.

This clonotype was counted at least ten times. Written as DNA, the CDR3 is TGCGCCAGCAGCTTGGTCAGGGCGGGGAATGAGCAGTTCTTC. It yields the protein CASSLVRAGNEQFF. The V gene is TRBV5-1, the J gene TRBJ2-1, with a weak D call TRBD2 (6 bases). V shed 0 bases and J shed 7 bases, with 11 bases lying between them. The CDR3 has 14 amino acids. Germline assignment: CDR1 SGHRS and CDR2 YFSETQ.

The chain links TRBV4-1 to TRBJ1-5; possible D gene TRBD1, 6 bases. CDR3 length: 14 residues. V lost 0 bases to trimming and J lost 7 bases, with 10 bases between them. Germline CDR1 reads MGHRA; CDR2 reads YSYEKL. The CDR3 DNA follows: TGCGCCAGCAGCCAAGATCACAGGGTCCAGCCCCAGCATTTT. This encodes CASSQDHRVQPQHF.

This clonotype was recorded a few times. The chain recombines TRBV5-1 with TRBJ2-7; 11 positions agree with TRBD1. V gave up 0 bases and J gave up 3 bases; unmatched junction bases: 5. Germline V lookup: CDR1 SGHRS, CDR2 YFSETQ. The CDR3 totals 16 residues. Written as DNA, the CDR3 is TGCGCCAGCAGCTTGGCCCTGGGACAGGGGGGCTACGAGCAGTACTTC. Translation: CASSLALGQGGYEQYF.

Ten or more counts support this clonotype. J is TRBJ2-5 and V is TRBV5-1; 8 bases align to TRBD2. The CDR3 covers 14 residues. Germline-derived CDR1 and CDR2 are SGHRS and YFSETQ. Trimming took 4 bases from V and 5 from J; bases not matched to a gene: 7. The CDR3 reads CASSLPGGGETQYF. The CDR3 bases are TGCGCCAGCAGCCTCCCGGGAGGGGGTGAGACCCAGTACTTC.

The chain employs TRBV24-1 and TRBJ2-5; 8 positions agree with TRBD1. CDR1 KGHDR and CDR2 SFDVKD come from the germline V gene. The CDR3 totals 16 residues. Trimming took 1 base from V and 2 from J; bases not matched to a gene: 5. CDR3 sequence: CATSDFQRQGQETQYF. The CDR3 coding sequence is TGTGCCACCAGTGATTTCCAACGACAGGGGCAAGAGACCCAGTACTTC.

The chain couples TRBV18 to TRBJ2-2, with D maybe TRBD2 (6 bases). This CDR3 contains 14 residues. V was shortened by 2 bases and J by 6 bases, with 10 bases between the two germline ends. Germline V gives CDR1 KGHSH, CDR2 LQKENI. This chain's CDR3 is CASSPTSGAGELFF. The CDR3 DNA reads TGTGCCAGCTCACCAACCTCGGGGGCCGGGGAGCTGTTTTTT.

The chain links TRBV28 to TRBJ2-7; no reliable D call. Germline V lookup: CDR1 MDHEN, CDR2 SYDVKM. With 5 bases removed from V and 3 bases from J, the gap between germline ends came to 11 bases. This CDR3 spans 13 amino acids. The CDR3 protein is CASSTISLYEQYF. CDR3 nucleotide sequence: TGTGCCAGCAGTACCATTAGTCTCTACGAGCAGTACTTC.

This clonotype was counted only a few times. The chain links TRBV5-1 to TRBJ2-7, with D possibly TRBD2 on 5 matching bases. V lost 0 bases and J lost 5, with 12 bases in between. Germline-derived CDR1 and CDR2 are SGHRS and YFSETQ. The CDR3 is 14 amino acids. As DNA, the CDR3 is TGCGCCAGCAGCTTGGCCGGGGTACGGAACGAGCAGTACTTC. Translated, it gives CASSLAGVRNEQYF.

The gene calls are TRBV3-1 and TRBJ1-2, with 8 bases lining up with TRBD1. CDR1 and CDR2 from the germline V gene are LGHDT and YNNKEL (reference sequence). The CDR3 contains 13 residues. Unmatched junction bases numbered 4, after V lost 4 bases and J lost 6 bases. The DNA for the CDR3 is TGTGCCAGCAGCCGCAACAGGGGGAATGGCTACACCTTC. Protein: CASSRNRGNGYTF.

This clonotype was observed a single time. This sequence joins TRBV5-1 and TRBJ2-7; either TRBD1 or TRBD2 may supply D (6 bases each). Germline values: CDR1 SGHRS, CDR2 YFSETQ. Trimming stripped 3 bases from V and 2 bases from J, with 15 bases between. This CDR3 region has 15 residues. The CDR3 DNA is TGCGCCAGCAGCTCCATAGGGGGGAACGCCTACGAGCAGTACTTC. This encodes CASSSIGGNAYEQYF.

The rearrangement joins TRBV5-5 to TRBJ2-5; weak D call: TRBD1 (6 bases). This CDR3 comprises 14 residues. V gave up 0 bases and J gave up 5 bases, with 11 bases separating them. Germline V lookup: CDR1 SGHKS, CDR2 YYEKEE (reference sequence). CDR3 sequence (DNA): TGTGCCAGCAGCTTGGTAAACAGGGAGGAGACCCAGTACTTC. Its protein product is CASSLVNREETQYF.

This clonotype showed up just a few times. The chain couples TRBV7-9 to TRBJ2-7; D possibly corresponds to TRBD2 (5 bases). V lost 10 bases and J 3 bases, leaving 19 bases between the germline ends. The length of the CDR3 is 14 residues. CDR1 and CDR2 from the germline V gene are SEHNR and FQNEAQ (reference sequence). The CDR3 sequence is CATADLAPLYEQYF. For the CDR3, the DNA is TGTGCCACCGCGGACTTGGCCCCCCTCTACGAGCAGTACTTC.

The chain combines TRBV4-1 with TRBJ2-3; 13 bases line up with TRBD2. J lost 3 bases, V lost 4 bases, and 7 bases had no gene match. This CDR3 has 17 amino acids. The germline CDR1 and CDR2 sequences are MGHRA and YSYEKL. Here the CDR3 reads CASSPKGGLAGTDTQYF. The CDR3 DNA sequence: TGCGCCAGCAGCCCGAAGGGGGGACTAGCGGGAACAGATACGCAGTATTTT.

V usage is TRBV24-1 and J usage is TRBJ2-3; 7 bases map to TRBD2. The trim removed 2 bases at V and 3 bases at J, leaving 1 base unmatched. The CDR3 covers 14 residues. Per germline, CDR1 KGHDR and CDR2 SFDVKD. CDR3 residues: CATSDWRETDTQYF. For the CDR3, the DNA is TGTGCCACCAGTGATTGGCGGGAGACAGATACGCAGTATTTT.

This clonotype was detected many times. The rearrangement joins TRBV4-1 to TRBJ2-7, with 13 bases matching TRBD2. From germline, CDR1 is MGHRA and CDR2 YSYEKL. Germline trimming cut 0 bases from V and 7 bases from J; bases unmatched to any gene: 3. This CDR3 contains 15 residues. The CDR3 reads CASSQDETSGGEQYF. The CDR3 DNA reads TGCGCCAGCAGCCAAGATGAGACTAGCGGGGGGGAGCAGTACTTC.